The 5 T cell receptor beta chains below were found in one sample sequenced in a study of blood T cell repertoires in COVID-19. The repertoire was sequenced with immunoSEQ multiplex PCR; TCRdb's copy has only in-frame clones and lacks some. The sample holds around 150,000 clones, 65% to 85% seen once. Sequencing was done on a sample of peripheral blood. Receptor source: a woman aged 45-59 years with acute or convalescent COVID-19.

There are a few counts of this clone. V and J are TRBV7-9 and TRBJ1-4; 7 bases are shared with TRBD1. The CDR3 spans 13 residues. Germline loops: CDR1 SEHNR, CDR2 FQNEAQ (reference sequence). The J segment lost 10 bases and the V segment lost 5 bases, leaving 7 bases of the junction unmatched. The CDR3 loop is CASSPRRGRKLFF. In DNA, the CDR3 is TGTGCCAGCAGCCCCAGGAGGGGGCGAAAACTGTTTTTT. Looking up the rest from reference TRBV7-9 and TRBJ1-4 gives the full variable domain: DTGVSQNPRHKITKRGQNVTFRCDPISEHNRLYWYRQTLGQGPEFLTYFQNEAQLEKSRLLSDRFSAERPKGSFSTLEIQRTEQGDSAMYLCASSPRRGRKLFFGSGTQLSVL.

The genes are TRBV10-2 and TRBJ2-3, with TRBD2 matching 9 bases. The CDR3 totals 13 residues. The germline CDR1 and CDR2 sequences are WSHSY and SAAADI. With 8 bases clipped from V and 3 bases from J, the junction kept 3 bases outside the gene matches. CDR3 residues: CASGLAGTDTQYF. DNA for the CDR3: TGCGCCAGCGGCCTAGCGGGGACAGATACGCAGTATTTT.

The chain combines TRBV6-5 with TRBJ1-6; 7 nucleotides match TRBD1. V dropped 4 bases and J dropped 5; count of bases not matched to a gene: 8. This CDR3 is 16 amino acids long. CDR1 is MNHEY, CDR2 SVGAGI, per germline. CDR3 DNA sequence: TGTGCCAGCAGTTTCCTCGGGGACAGAGATAATTCACCCCTCCACTTT. Translated, it gives CASSFLGDRDNSPLHF.

CDR3 nucleotide sequence: TGTGCCAGCAGCCCGGGACAGCAATTTAATCAGCCCCAGCATTTT. This codes for CASSPGQQFNQPQHF. The chain uses TRBV5-8 and TRBJ1-5, with 7 bases lining up with TRBD1. The CDR3 is 15 residues long. Germline V lookup: CDR1 SGHTS, CDR2 YDEGEE. The V gene end was trimmed by 4 bases and the J gene end by 4 bases; junction bases not matched to a gene: 8.

The chain has TRBV12-5 and TRBJ2-2, with 10 bases fitting TRBD1. After removal of 5 bases from V and 5 bases from J, the junction contained 8 bases not matched to a gene. The CDR3 sequence is 16 residues long. Per the germline V gene, CDR1 is LGHNT and CDR2 is FRNRAP. CDR3 loop: CASGGRTGGMTGELFF. The CDR3 DNA follows: TGTGCTAGTGGTGGGAGGACAGGGGGTATGACCGGGGAGCTGTTTTTT.